This TCR beta chain was observed in a study of regulatory T cells in long-lasting Graves disease. Looking at the study overall: For a period under 3 months, newly diagnosed Graves' patients had taken antithyroid drugs.

Both iRepertoire HTBI primers and Arm-PCR of CDR3 regions were used to build the TCR beta libraries. TCRdb re-called the multiplex PCR reads through MiXCR, storing one row per CDR3 protein. Among approximately 210,000 distinct CDR3 sequences, about a sixth were seen once, and the ten largest hold approximately 20%. The sample holds many counts of this clonotype. Antigen: not known. Findings of the study overall: Lower TCR diversity characterized persistent Graves' patients relative to newly diagnosed patients. What was studied was peripheral blood only, and not thyroid tissue. Among persistent patients, a larger number of public clonotypes were shared (around 2,700) than among newly diagnosed patients (about 970).

Described time point: newly diagnosed GD, antithyroid drugs for less than 3 months. PBMC-extracted RNA yielded the TCR library. This CDR3 contains 16 residues. Per the germline V gene, CDR1 is LGHDT and CDR2 is YNNKEL (reference sequence). Trimming at V came to 0 bases and at J to 0 bases, leaving 3 bases not matched to a gene. The input for sequencing was peripheral blood mononuclear cells (PBMCs), taken at new diagnosis, from a patient treated with antithyroid drugs. The chain couples TRBV3-1 to TRBJ2-3; TRBD1 agrees at 7 bases. The receptor was derived from a female donor with Graves disease. CDR3 region: CASSQDNRGSTDTQYF. The CDR3 DNA reads TGTGCCAGCAGCCAAGATAACAGGGGCAGCACAGATACGCAGTATTTT.